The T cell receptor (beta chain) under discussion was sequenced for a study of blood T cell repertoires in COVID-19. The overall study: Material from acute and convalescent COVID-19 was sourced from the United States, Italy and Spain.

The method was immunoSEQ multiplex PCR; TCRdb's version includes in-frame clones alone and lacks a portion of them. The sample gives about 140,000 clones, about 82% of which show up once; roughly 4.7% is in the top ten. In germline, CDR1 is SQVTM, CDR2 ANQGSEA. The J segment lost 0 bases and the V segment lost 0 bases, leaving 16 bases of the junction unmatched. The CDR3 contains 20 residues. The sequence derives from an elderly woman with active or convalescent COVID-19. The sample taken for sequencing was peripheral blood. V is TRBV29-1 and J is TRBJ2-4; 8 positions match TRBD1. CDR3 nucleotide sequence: TGCAGCGTTGAAGATGTTGGTGGCAGGGGGCGAGGAATAGCCAAAAACATTCAGTACTTC. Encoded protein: CSVEDVGGRGRGIAKNIQYF.